One and the same sample provided the 30 T cell receptor beta chains below, sequenced in a study of cytomegalovirus exposure and HLA in healthy donors. Use of 60 Vbeta and 13 Jbeta primers characterized the PCR. Assay: immunoSEQ multiplex PCR; the TCRdb copy retains only in-frame clones and omits some. The data contain some 180,000 clones, over 65% of them seen just once; the ten biggest clones take up roughly 1.4%. Sequenced material: PBMCs. Receptors originate from a man between 18 and 35 years old in good health and CMV-seronegative.

CDR3 sequence: CASSTGFGQVYEQYF. The CDR3 DNA reads TGTGCCAGTAGTACGGGATTTGGTCAAGTTTACGAGCAGTACTTC. The chain uses TRBV19 and TRBJ2-7; a possible D gene is TRBD2 (5 bases). The CDR3 extends over 15 amino acids. The germline V gene encodes CDR1 LNHDA and CDR2 SQIVND (reference sequence). The V gene lost 4 bases and the J gene lost 4 bases, with 17 bases spanning the gap.

The chain carries TRBV6-1 and TRBJ1-5; D gene uncertain. Germline CDR1 and CDR2: MNHNS and SASEGT. Trimming took off 4 bases at V and 0 bases at J, with 10 bases between the two ends. This CDR3 is 15 amino acids long. In nucleotides, the CDR3 is TGTGCCAGCAGTGTCAGTCAGAATAGCAATCAGCCCCAGCATTTT. Amino acid sequence: CASSVSQNSNQPQHF.

CDR3 nucleotides: TGTGCCAGCAGTGATCCTATTGGGGGAGGAGAGACCCAGTACTTC. It codes for CASSDPIGGGETQYF. The rearrangement joins TRBV27 to TRBJ2-5; perhaps TRBD2 as D (6 bases). This CDR3 spans 15 amino acids. Trimming cost V 5 bases and J 4 bases, with 17 bases left between them. Germline CDR1 MNHEY, CDR2 SMNVEV (reference sequence).

This clone showed up just a few times. This chain joins TRBV30 and TRBJ1-4; D unclear. Trimming took 7 bases from V and 1 from J, leaving 13 bases between them. CDR3 size: 14 residues. Germline CDR1 is GTSNPN and CDR2 is SVGIG (reference sequence). CDR3 DNA sequence: TGTGCCTACCAGACATTGGGAACTAATGAAAAACTGTTTTTT. Its translation: CAYQTLGTNEKLFF.

The CDR3 sequence: CASSSGRGEHRPGELFF. The CDR3, as DNA: TGTGCCAGTAGTTCGGGCAGGGGGGAACACCGACCCGGGGAGCTGTTTTTT. The genes are TRBV19 and TRBJ2-2, with a tentative D call TRBD1 (7 bases). The length of the CDR3 is 17 residues. Germline loops: CDR1 LNHDA, CDR2 SQIVND (reference sequence). V was cut by 5 bases and J by 6 bases, with 22 bases left in between. Based on the CDR3 plus reference TRBV19 and TRBJ2-2, the full variable domain is DGGITQSPKYLFRKEGQNVTLSCEQNLNHDAMYWYRQDPGQGLRLIYYSQIVNDFQKGDIAEGYSVSREKKESFPLTVTSAQKNPTAFYLCASSSGRGEHRPGELFFGEGSRLTVL.

This CDR3 is CASSLVSGGVAGESEQFF. Here the CDR3 DNA reads TGTGCCAGCAGCTTAGTCTCGGGTGGGGTAGCGGGAGAGTCTGAGCAGTTCTTC. The V call is TRBV7-9, the J call TRBJ2-1; 9 bases align to TRBD2. The J segment lost 9 bases and the V segment lost 1 base, leaving 16 bases of the junction unmatched. The CDR3 has 18 residues. Germline V gene data show CDR1 as SEHNR and CDR2 as FQNEAQ (reference sequence).

The chain combines TRBV6-7 with TRBJ2-2; 7 positions agree with TRBD1. TRBV6-7 is an open reading frame whose function is uncertain. CDR3 size: 14 residues. This CDR3 reads CAGGREANTGELFF. In DNA, the CDR3 is TGTGCAGGGGGCAGGGAAGCGAACACCGGGGAGCTGTTTTTT.

The chain uses TRBV27 and TRBJ2-7; D is ambiguous. CDR3 length: 13 amino acids. Per the germline V gene, CDR1 is MNHEY and CDR2 is SMNVEV (reference sequence). With 8 bases removed from V and 4 bases from J, the gap between germline ends came to 15 bases. CDR3 sequence reads: CASGLFTDYEQYF. The DNA for the CDR3 is TGTGCCAGCGGGCTCTTCACCGATTACGAGCAGTACTTC.

This chain connects TRBV12-5 to TRBJ2-7; TRBD2 matches at 7 bases. The CDR3 length is 14 residues. Germline trimming cut 4 bases from V and 6 bases from J; bases unmatched to any gene: 9. Germline-derived CDR1 and CDR2 are LGHNT and FRNRAP. DNA for the CDR3: TGTGCTAGTGGTTCCCGGGGGGTAGCTCCCGAGCAGTACTTC. Its protein product is CASGSRGVAPEQYF.

The chain employs TRBV19 and TRBJ2-4; 9 bases map to TRBD1. V dropped 6 bases and J dropped 7; count of bases not matched to a gene: 13. The CDR3 is made up of 16 amino acids. Germline CDR1 reads LNHDA; CDR2 reads SQIVND (reference sequence). Here the CDR3 reads CASRRSETGGSNIQYF. CDR3 in DNA: TGTGCCAGTAGGCGCTCTGAGACAGGGGGAAGCAACATTCAGTACTTC.

The genes are TRBV19 and TRBJ2-5, with 10 bases lining up with TRBD2. V lost 5 bases, J lost 3 bases, and 24 bases stayed unmatched. CDR1 LNHDA and CDR2 SQIVND come from the germline V gene (reference sequence). The CDR3 has 21 residues. The CDR3 is CASSPLGERGGRPLIEETQYF. DNA for the CDR3: TGTGCCAGTAGTCCTCTGGGGGAGCGGGGGGGGAGGCCGTTAATAGAAGAGACCCAGTACTTC.

This chain connects TRBV6-5 to TRBJ1-2; no definite D call. Trimming pared 6 bases from V and 3 bases from J, leaving 17 bases between. The CDR3 is 15 amino acids. Germline V gene lookup returns CDR1 MNHEY and CDR2 SVGAGI. CDR3 region: CASRLGRSGHYGYTF. CDR3 nucleotide sequence: TGTGCCAGCAGACTTGGACGGAGCGGCCACTATGGCTACACCTTC.

The V gene is TRBV6-1, the J gene TRBJ2-3; D is unclear. From germline, CDR1 is MNHNS and CDR2 SASEGT. The CDR3 length is 12 residues. Trimming cost V 10 bases and J 6 bases, with 14 bases left between them. CDR3 sequence (DNA): TGTGCCACGCGTGACATTGCCGATACGCAGTATTTT. Its translation: CATRDIADTQYF.

The V call is TRBV14, the J call TRBJ2-7; 9 nucleotides agree with TRBD1. V was pared by 9 bases and J by 5 bases, with 5 bases of the junction left unmatched. The germline V gene encodes CDR1 SGHDN and CDR2 FVKESK. The CDR3 contains 12 residues. This CDR3 reads CASGQGRHEQYF. CDR3 nucleotide sequence: TGTGCCAGTGGACAGGGGCGCCACGAGCAGTACTTC.

The chain couples TRBV27 to TRBJ2-3; D is perhaps TRBD2 (6 bases). V gave up 3 bases and J gave up 2 bases, with 21 bases separating them. This CDR3 is built from 18 residues. Looked up from germline, CDR1 is MNHEY and CDR2 is SMNVEV (reference sequence). The CDR3 sequence is CASSLWGGNNPYTDTQYF. DNA of the CDR3: TGTGCCAGCAGTTTGTGGGGAGGTAACAACCCTTACACAGATACGCAGTATTTT.

The chain employs TRBV7-9 and TRBJ2-1, with TRBD2 as a possible D gene (5 bases). The CDR3 contains 11 residues. V gave up 1 base and J gave up 14 bases, with 9 bases separating them. Germline CDR1 reads SEHNR; CDR2 reads FQNEAQ (reference sequence). CDR3 in amino acids: CASSLEVREFF. As DNA, the CDR3 is TGTGCCAGCAGCTTAGAAGTGAGGGAGTTCTTC.

This clone was seen a handful of times. The chain recombines TRBV30 with TRBJ1-1; D not certain. Germline assignment: CDR1 GTSNPN and CDR2 SVGIG (reference sequence). The CDR3 consists of 15 residues. Trimming cost V 2 bases and J 2 bases, with 15 bases left between them. This chain's CDR3 is CAWSIPGIANTEAFF. In DNA, the CDR3 is TGTGCCTGGAGTATCCCCGGGATCGCTAACACTGAAGCTTTCTTT. Using reference TRBV30 and TRBJ1-1 for the parts outside the CDR3, the full variable domain is SQTIHQWPATLVQPVGSPLSLECTVEGTSNPNLYWYRQAAGRGLQLLFYSVGIGQISSEVPQNLSASRPQDRQFILSSKKLLLSDSGFYLCAWSIPGIANTEAFFGQGTRLTVV.

The gene calls are TRBV5-1 and TRBJ1-6; 9 bases map to TRBD1. CDR1 and CDR2 (germline): SGHRS, YFSETQ. The CDR3 loop spans 17 amino acids. The V gene end was trimmed by 4 bases and the J gene end by 0 bases; junction bases not matched to a gene: 5. The CDR3: CASSGGQGGSYNSPLHF. CDR3 bases: TGCGCCAGCAGCGGGGGACAGGGAGGCTCCTATAATTCACCCCTCCACTTT.

This chain links TRBV6-5 with TRBJ2-6; no firm D call. CDR1 and CDR2 (germline): MNHEY, SVGAGI. V lost 0 bases and J lost 0, with 6 bases in between. The CDR3 totals 16 residues. The CDR3 DNA reads TGTGCCAGCAGTTACTCGCAGGTCTCTGGGGCCAACGTCCTGACTTTC. Its translation: CASSYSQVSGANVLTF.

The chain combines TRBV30 with TRBJ1-5, with TRBD1 matching over 7 bases. Trimming cost V 1 base and J 2 bases; bases outside gene matches: 5. The CDR3 spans 15 residues. Germline CDR1 is GTSNPN and CDR2 is SVGIG (reference sequence). CDR3 residues: CAWSGGDRGNQPQHF. DNA of the CDR3: TGTGCCTGGAGTGGGGGAGACAGGGGCAATCAGCCCCAGCATTTT.

V is TRBV2 and J is TRBJ1-1, with D unresolved. Trimming removed 2 bases at V and 5 bases at J, with 12 bases between. Per the germline V gene, CDR1 is SNHLY and CDR2 is FYNNEI. The CDR3 is 14 residues long. For the CDR3, the DNA is TGTGCCAGCAGTGAACCCGGGTTAGGAACTGAAGCTTTCTTT. Its protein product is CASSEPGLGTEAFF. Full variable domain (remainder filled in from reference TRBV2 and TRBJ1-1): EPEVTQTPSHQVTQMGQEVILRCVPISNHLYFYWYRQILGQKVEFLVSFYNNEISEKSEIFDDQFSVERPDGSNFTLKIRSTKLEDSAMYFCASSEPGLGTEAFFGQGTRLTVV.

The chain carries TRBV30 and TRBJ2-7; 10 bases are a match to TRBD2. With 3 bases clipped from V and 4 bases from J, the junction kept 3 bases outside the gene matches. CDR3 length: 13 residues. Germline V gene lookup returns CDR1 GTSNPN and CDR2 SVGIG (reference sequence). The CDR3 DNA follows: TGTGCCTGGAGACATAGCGGGGGGTACGAGCAGTACTTC. Amino acids: CAWRHSGGYEQYF.

V and J are TRBV6-4 and TRBJ2-3; TRBD1 aligns across 8 bases. The CDR3 length is 16 residues. The V gene's germline CDR1 is MRHNA and CDR2 SNTAGT. After removal of 0 bases from V and 2 bases from J, the junction contained 4 bases not matched to a gene. CDR3 nucleotide sequence: TGTGCCAGCAGTGACTCCGGACAGGGTGACACAGATACGCAGTATTTT. Protein product: CASSDSGQGDTDTQYF.

The CDR3 region is CASSYQGGTGGYGYTF. CDR3 bases: TGTGCCAGCAGTTACCAGGGCGGGACAGGGGGCTATGGCTACACCTTC. The chain combines TRBV6-5 with TRBJ1-2, with 11 bases lining up with TRBD1. Germline V gives CDR1 MNHEY, CDR2 SVGAGI. The CDR3 consists of 16 residues. V shed 2 bases and J 4 bases; nucleotides not matched to a gene: 6.

V usage is TRBV18 and J usage is TRBJ1-2; weak D call: TRBD1 (5 bases). The CDR3 sequence is 13 residues long. Per germline, CDR1 KGHSH and CDR2 LQKENI. V was trimmed by 0 bases and J by 5 bases, leaving 7 bases between them. As DNA, the CDR3 is TGTGCCAGCTCACCACCGTCAGGGTATGGCTACACCTTC. Translation: CASSPPSGYGYTF.

The chain combines TRBV14 with TRBJ2-5; 9 bases agree with TRBD1. The better agreement between TRBJ2-7 and the DNA end casts doubt on the J call. Germline-derived CDR1 and CDR2 are SGHDN and FVKESK. The CDR3 covers 13 residues. The DNA for the CDR3 is TGTGCCAGCTCCGGACAGGGGAACTACGAGCAGTACTTC. This sequence encodes CASSGQGNYEQYF.

The chain is built from TRBV13 and TRBJ1-6; D not certain. The CDR3 totals 12 residues. Per the germline V gene, CDR1 is PRHDT and CDR2 is FYEKMQ (reference sequence). Deletions cut 5 bases from V and 12 bases from J, with 11 bases between. The CDR3 loop reads CASSPPGQPLHF. The CDR3 DNA reads TGTGCCAGCAGCCCCCCAGGCCAACCCCTCCACTTT.

V usage is TRBV2 and J usage is TRBJ1-2; D unclear. Germline CDR1 SNHLY, CDR2 FYNNEI. The V and J ends lost 4 bases and 4 bases respectively, with 16 bases between them. The length of the CDR3 is 15 residues. The CDR3 nucleotides are TGTGCCAGCAGTGGCGTTCGGAGGTCGGGCTATGGCTACACCTTC. It specifies CASSGVRRSGYGYTF.

This clone occurred a few times. The gene calls are TRBV6-6 and TRBJ1-1, with 7 nucleotides matching TRBD1. This CDR3 is 14 amino acids long. Germline V gene data show CDR1 as MNHNY and CDR2 as SVGAGI (reference sequence). With 7 bases clipped from V and 0 bases from J, the junction kept 5 bases outside the gene matches. The CDR3 protein is CASIPDRVNTEAFF. The CDR3 nucleotides read TGTGCCAGCATTCCAGACAGGGTGAACACTGAAGCTTTCTTT.

This clone has just a few counts. The chain employs TRBV7-9 and TRBJ1-1; the D gene is possibly TRBD1 (6 bases). V was pared by 3 bases and J by 1 base, with 12 bases between. The germline V gene encodes CDR1 SEHNR and CDR2 FQNEAQ (reference sequence). This CDR3 is built from 15 residues. The chain's CDR3 is CASSLGGGPNTEAFF. CDR3 DNA: TGTGCCAGCAGCTTGGGGGGGGGCCCGAACACTGAAGCTTTCTTT.